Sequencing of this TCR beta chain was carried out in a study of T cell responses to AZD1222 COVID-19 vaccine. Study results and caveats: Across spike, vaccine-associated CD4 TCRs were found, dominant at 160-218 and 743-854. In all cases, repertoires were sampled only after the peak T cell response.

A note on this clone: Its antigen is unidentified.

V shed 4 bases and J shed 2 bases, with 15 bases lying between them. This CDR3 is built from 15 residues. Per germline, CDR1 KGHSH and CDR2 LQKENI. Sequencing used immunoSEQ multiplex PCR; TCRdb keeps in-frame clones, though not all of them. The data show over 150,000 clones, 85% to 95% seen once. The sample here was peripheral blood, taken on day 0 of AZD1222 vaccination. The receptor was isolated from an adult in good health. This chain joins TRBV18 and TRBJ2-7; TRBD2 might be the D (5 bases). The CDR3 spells CASSLPPGKAYEQYV. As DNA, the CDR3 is TGTGCCAGCTCACTACCCCCCGGGAAAGCCTACGAGCAGTACGTC.